This T cell receptor beta chain was retrieved from a study of blood T cell repertoires in COVID-19. About the study: Collection of acute and convalescent COVID-19 samples took place in the United States, Italy and Spain. From T cells, B-cell-depleted T cells, or PBMCs came the material, which was cDNA or gDNA.

As originally analysed: Estimation of nucleated cell counts was performed using reference gene primer amplification. TCRdb keeps only in-frame clones here, not all; method: immunoSEQ multiplex PCR. V, J and clone size reflect that table, while D and trimming were determined from the DNA. The table has 100,000 to 150,000 clones, 65% to 80% seen once; the top ten hold 2% to 3%. The material sequenced was peripheral blood. This TCR was sampled from a man aged 50-59 years with acute or convalescent COVID-19.

The CDR3 reads CASSAGTGDTDTQYF. CDR3 DNA: TGTGCCAGCTCCGCCGGGACAGGCGACACAGATACGCAGTATTTT. J is TRBJ2-3 and V is TRBV18; 8 bases align to TRBD1. J lost 2 bases, V lost 6 bases, and 7 bases had no gene match. CDR1 and CDR2 from the germline V gene are KGHSH and LQKENI. CDR3 length equals 15 residues.